This passage covers 3 T cell receptor beta chains from one sample sequenced in a study of blood T cell repertoires in COVID-19. Sequenced by immunoSEQ multiplex PCR; TCRdb stores in-frame clones only, minus some. Altogether under 250,000 clones are present, almost 85% being singletons, with the ten largest covering roughly 2.2%. The specimen was peripheral blood. These TCRs come from a woman in her seventies with COVID-19, enrolled during active disease.

The rearrangement joins TRBV14 to TRBJ2-1, with a possible D match to TRBD1 (6 bases). CDR1 is SGHDN, CDR2 FVKESK, per germline. V was cut by 1 base and J by 7 bases, with 11 bases left in between. This CDR3 is built from 14 residues. CDR3 coding DNA: TGTGCCAGCAGCCAAGTCCAGGGGACGAATGAGCAGTTCTTC. This encodes CASSQVQGTNEQFF.

The chain employs TRBV6-5 and TRBJ2-1; TRBD2 matches at 14 bases. Looked up from germline, CDR1 is MNHEY and CDR2 is SVGAGI. There are 16 residues in the CDR3. Germline trimming cut 0 bases from V and 9 bases from J; bases unmatched to any gene: 4. The CDR3 nucleotides read TGTGCCAGCAGTTACTCGACTAGCGGGAGGGCCGGTGAGCAGTTCTTC. Its translation is CASSYSTSGRAGEQFF.

This chain uses TRBV6-6 with TRBJ1-5; 12 positions agree with TRBD1. With V trimmed by 6 bases and J by 9 bases, 6 bases remained unmatched. The CDR3 has 14 residues. Germline lookup yields CDR1 MNHNY and CDR2 SVGAGI (reference sequence). The CDR3 loop is CASRFGTGGMPQHF. CDR3 nucleotides: TGTGCCAGCAGATTTGGGACAGGGGGCATGCCCCAGCATTTT.